This TCR beta chain was found in a study of graft-versus-host responses after intestinal transplantation. Study-wide background: Among the recipients, transplants were multivisceral, liver-intestinal, or isolated intestinal. Each recipient received anti-thymocyte globulin induction, then tacrolimus and steroids for approximately 3 years.

The length of the CDR3 is 15 residues. Germline V gene lookup returns CDR1 LGHNA and CDR2 YNFKEQ. V was clipped by 1 base and J by 0 bases, with 7 bases between them. In the case of this clone: Its antigen remains unidentified.

Method: immunoSEQ multiplex PCR; TCRdb's copy keeps in-frame clones and lacks some. The sample records about 120,000 clones, just over 90% being singletons. Specimen: unstimulated CD4+ T cells sorted from spleen or lymph node cells, collected before intestinal transplant. This chain uses TRBV4-2 with TRBJ1-5; no firm D call. The sequence was obtained from a human donor who received an intestinal transplant. CDR3 coding DNA: TGTGCCAGCAGCCAAGGGTCAGATAGCAATCAGCCCCAGCATTTT. It codes for CASSQGSDSNQPQHF.